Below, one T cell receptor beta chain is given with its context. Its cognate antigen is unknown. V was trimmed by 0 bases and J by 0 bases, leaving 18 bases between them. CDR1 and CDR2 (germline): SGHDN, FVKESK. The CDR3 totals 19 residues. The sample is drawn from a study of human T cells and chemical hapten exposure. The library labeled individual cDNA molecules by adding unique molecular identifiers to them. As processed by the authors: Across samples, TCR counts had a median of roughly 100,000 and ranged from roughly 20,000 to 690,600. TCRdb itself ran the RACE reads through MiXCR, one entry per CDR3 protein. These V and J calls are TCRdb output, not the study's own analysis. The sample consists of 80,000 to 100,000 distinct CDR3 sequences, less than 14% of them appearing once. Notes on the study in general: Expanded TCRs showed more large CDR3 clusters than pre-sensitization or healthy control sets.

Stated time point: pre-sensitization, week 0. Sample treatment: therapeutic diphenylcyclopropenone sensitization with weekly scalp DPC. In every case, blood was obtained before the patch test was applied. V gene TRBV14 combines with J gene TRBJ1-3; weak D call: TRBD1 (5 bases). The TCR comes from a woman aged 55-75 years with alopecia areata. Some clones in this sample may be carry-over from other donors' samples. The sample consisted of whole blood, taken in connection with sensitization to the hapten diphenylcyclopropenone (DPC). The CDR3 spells CASSQDRGRPTYSGNTIYF. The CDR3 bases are TGTGCCAGCAGCCAAGATCGGGGGAGACCCACTTACTCTGGAAACACCATATATTTT.